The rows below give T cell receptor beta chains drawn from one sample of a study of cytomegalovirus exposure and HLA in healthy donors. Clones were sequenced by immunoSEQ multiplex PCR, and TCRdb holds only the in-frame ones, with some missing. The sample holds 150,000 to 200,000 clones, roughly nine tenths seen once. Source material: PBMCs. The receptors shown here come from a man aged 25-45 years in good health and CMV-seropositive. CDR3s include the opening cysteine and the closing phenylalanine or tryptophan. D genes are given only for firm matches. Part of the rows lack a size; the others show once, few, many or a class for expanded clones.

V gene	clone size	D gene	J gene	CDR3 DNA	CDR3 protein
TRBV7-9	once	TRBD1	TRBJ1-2	TGTGCCAGCAGCCCCGAAGGGGACAGGGTTTTTGGCTACACCTTC	CASSPEGDRVFGYTF
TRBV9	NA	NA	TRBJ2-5	TGTGCCAGCAGCGCCGAAGAGACCCAGTACTTC	CASSAEETQYF
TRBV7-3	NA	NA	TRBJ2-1	TGTGCCAGCAGCTTAAACAGAAACAATGAGCAGTTCTTC	CASSLNRNNEQFF
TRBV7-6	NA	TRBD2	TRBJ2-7	TGTGCCAGCAGCTTCCAGGCTAGCGGGAGGGCGGTCGAGCAGTACTTC	CASSFQASGRAVEQYF
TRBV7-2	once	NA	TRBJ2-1	TGTGCCAGCAGCCCCCGGGGTGAGCAGTTCTTC	CASSPRGEQFF
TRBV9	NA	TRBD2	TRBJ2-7	TGTGCCAGCTCCGCCCATCTAGCGGGGGGCATCTACGAGCAGTACTTC	CASSAHLAGGIYEQYF
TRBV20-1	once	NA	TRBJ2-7	TGCAGTGCCACGGGACAAGCCGAGCAGTACTTC	CSATGQAEQYF
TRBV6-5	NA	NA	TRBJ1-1	TGTGCCAGCAGGGGGGGGATGCCGGACACTGAAGCTTTCTTT	CASRGGMPDTEAFF
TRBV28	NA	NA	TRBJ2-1	TGTGCCAGCAGTTTAATTCCTAAGGGGGACGAGCAGTTCTTC	CASSLIPKGDEQFF
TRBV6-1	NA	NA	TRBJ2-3	TGTGCCAGCAGTGGTGCGGCAGGTGGGGCAGATACGCAGTATTTT	CASSGAAGGADTQYF
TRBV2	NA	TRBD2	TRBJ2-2	TGTGCCAGCAGTGATTCAGCGGGATTATACACCGGGGAGCTGTTTTTT	CASSDSAGLYTGELFF
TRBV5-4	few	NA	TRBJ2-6	TGTGCCAGCAGGACGGGACTACCGGGACACAATCCTTCTGGGGCCAACGTCCTGACTTTC	CASRTGLPGHNPSGANVLTF
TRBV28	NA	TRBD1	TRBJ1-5	TGTGCCAGCAGATCTCTCGGGACAGGAAAACGCAATCAGCCCCAGCATTTT	CASRSLGTGKRNQPQHF
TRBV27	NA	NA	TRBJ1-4	TGTGCCAGCAGTTTATCGAGAGTGGGTAATGAAAAACTGTTTTTT	CASSLSRVGNEKLFF
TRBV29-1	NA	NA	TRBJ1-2	TGCAGCGTTGAAGACCTACCACGGCGAGATGGCTACACCTTC	CSVEDLPRRDGYTF
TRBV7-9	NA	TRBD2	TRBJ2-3	TGTGCCAGCAGCTTCCCCCGGACTAGCGGGAGCAGGGGGCAGTATTTT	CASSFPRTSGSRGQYF
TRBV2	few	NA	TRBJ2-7	TGTGCCAGCAGTGTTATCGGCGAGCAGTACTTC	CASSVIGEQYF
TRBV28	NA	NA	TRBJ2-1	TGTGCCAGCAGTCCCACAAAGATAAGCGGAAATGAGCAGTTCTTC	CASSPTKISGNEQFF
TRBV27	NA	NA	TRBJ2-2	TGTGCCAGCAGTTTTTCCGGGACAAGTAAACTGTTTTTT	CASSFSGTSKLFF
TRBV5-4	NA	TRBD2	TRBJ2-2	TGTGCCAGCAGCTTTAGCGGGGGGTACACCGGGGAGCTGTTTTTT	CASSFSGGYTGELFF
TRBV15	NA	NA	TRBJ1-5	TGTGCCACCAGCAGAGATTCGGTGCAGCCCCAGCATTTT	CATSRDSVQPQHF
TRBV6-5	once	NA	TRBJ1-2	TGTGCCAGCTGCTCCCCCTCTAACTATGGCTACACCTTC	CASCSPSNYGYTF
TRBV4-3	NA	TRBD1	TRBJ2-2	TGCGCCAGCAGCCATGTACAGGGGGCTGGCGGGGAGCTGTTTTTT	CASSHVQGAGGELFF
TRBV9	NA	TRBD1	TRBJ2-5	TGTGCCAGCAGCTCGACAGGGCGCGAGACCCAGTACTTC	CASSSTGRETQYF
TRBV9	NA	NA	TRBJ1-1	TGTGCCAGCAGCGCTTACCCCGGGTATGGCACTGAAGCTTTCTTT	CASSAYPGYGTEAFF
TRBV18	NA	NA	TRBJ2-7	TGTGCCAGCTCAGACTTCCGGGGTTACGAGCAGTACTTC	CASSDFRGYEQYF
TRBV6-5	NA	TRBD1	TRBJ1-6	TGTGCCAGCAGGGGAGAGACAGGGGGTAATTCACCCCTCCACTTT	CASRGETGGNSPLHF
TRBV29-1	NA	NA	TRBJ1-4	TGCAGCGCAGCCGCCAAGGGAAAACTGTTTTTT	CSAAAKGKLFF
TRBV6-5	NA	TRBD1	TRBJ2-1	TGTGCCAGCAGTTATGGGGACAGATACAATGAGCAGTTCTTC	CASSYGDRYNEQFF
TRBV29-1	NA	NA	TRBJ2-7	TGCAGCGTTGAAGATGGAGAAACCTACGAGCAGTACTTC	CSVEDGETYEQYF
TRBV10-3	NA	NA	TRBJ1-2	TGTGCCATCAGTGAGCTGTCAGCAACGGGCTACACCTTC	CAISELSATGYTF
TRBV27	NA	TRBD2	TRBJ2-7	TGTGCCAGCAGTCCCCAAGAAGCGGGAGCTTACGAGCAGTACTTC	CASSPQEAGAYEQYF
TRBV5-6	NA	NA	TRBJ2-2	TGTGCCAGCAGCTTTTATATAGTAGGAGGTTTCGTCGGGGAGCTGTTTTTT	CASSFYIVGGFVGELFF
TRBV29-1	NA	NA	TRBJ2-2	TGCAGCGTCGGCAGATCGAACACCGGGGAGCTGTTTTTT	CSVGRSNTGELFF
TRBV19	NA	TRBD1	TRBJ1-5	TGTGCCAGTATGTGGGGACAGGGTCAGGGTCAGCCCCAGCATTTT	CASMWGQGQGQPQHF
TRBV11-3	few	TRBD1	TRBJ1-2	TGTGCCAGCAGCCCAGCAGGGGGTGGCTACACCTTC	CASSPAGGGYTF
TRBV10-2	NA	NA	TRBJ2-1	TGCGCCAGCCTCGGGCGGGGACGGGATAAAATGAATGAGCAGTTCTTC	CASLGRGRDKMNEQFF
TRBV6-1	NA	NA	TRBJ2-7	TGTGCCAGCAGTGACTGGGGGATGACGGACGAGCAGTACTTC	CASSDWGMTDEQYF
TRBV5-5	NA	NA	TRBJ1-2	TGTGCCAGCGCTTCATTGGACAGCTCGAGTCTTAACTATGGCTACACCTTC	CASASLDSSSLNYGYTF
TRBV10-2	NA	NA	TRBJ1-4	TGCGCCAGCAGTGAGGGTGCGGGGTCGGGTAATGAAAAACTGTTTTTT	CASSEGAGSGNEKLFF
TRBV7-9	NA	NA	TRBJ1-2	TGTGCCAGCAGCCCCGCAGGGGCCAGGGGCACCTATGGCTACACCTTC	CASSPAGARGTYGYTF
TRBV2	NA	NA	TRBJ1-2	TGTGCCAGCAGGGAAGAGGGCCTCGACACCTTC	CASREEGLDTF
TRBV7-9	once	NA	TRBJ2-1	TGTGCCAGCAGCTTCCGTCCCGGGACCAGAAACAATGAGCAGTTCTTC	CASSFRPGTRNNEQFF
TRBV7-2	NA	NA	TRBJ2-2	TGTGCCAGCAGTCCCGGACCACACACCGGGGAGCTGTTTTTT	CASSPGPHTGELFF
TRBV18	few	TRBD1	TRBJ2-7	TGTGCCAGCTCACCGACGACAGGGGTTGGGCTCAACGAGCAGTACTTC	CASSPTTGVGLNEQYF
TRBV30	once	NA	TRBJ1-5	TGTGCCTGGAGTGACGTGGGCGGGCCCCAGCATTTT	CAWSDVGGPQHF
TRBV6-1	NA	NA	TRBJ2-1	TGTGCCAGCAGTGAAAGGGGTAGCGGCAATGAGCAGTTCTTC	CASSERGSGNEQFF
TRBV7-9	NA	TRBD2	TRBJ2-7	TGTGCCAGCAGCCGAAGACTAGCGGGCGCCTACGAGCAGTACTTC	CASSRRLAGAYEQYF
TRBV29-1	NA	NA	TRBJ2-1	TGCAGCGTTGAATCTGAGGGGCCGTACAATGAGCAGTTCTTC	CSVESEGPYNEQFF
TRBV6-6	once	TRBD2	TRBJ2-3	TGTGCCAGCAGCCCTTCTAGCGGGCACACAGATACGCAGTATTTT	CASSPSSGHTDTQYF
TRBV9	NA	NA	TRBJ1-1	TGTGCCAGCAGCGTAGGGGGCTTTCAAAACACTGAAGCTTTCTTT	CASSVGGFQNTEAFF
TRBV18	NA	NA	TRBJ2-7	TGTGCCAGCTCACCACCGCAGGATTCCCCTGGGGCCTACGAGCAGTACTTC	CASSPPQDSPGAYEQYF
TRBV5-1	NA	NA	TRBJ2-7	TGCGCCAGCAGCTTGGTGGCCCCTGGTCGGGAGCAGTACTTC	CASSLVAPGREQYF
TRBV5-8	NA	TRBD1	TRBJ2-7	TGTGCCAGCAGCTTGGAATATGAGACAGGGTCCTACGAGCAGTACTTC	CASSLEYETGSYEQYF
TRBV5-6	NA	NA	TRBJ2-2	TGTGCCAGCAGTTCGGGACTCGGAGCCGGGGAGCTGTTTTTT	CASSSGLGAGELFF
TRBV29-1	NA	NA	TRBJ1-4	TGCAGCGCTATGGGCAGCCCAACTAATGAAAAACTGTTTTTT	CSAMGSPTNEKLFF